The next 23 T cell receptor beta chains were all read from a single sample in a study of identical twins. From the 5' RACE reads, TCRdb called clonotypes with MiXCR, one entry per CDR3 protein. The table records 450,000 to 650,000 distinct CDR3 sequences, roughly 9.5% of them present only once. These data were likewise used in another study, on yellow fever vaccine responses in identical twins.

Sequenced: PBMCs. The receptors were gathered from a woman aged 18-35 years in good health.

A few counts support this clonotype. The genes are TRBV7-2 and TRBJ2-7; no reliable D call. Germline V gives CDR1 SGHTA, CDR2 FQGNSA. V was clipped by 1 base and J by 2 bases, with 9 bases between them. There are 14 residues in the CDR3. The CDR3 spells CASSLVVDTYEQYF. Written as DNA, the CDR3 is TGTGCCAGCAGCTTAGTGGTCGACACCTACGAGCAGTACTTC. Using reference TRBV7-2 and TRBJ2-7 for the parts outside the CDR3, the full variable domain is GAGVSQSPSNKVTEKGKDVELRCDPISGHTALYWYRQSLGQGLEFLIYFQGNSAPDKSGLPSDRFSAERTGGSVSTLTIQRTQQEDSAVYLCASSLVVDTYEQYFGPGTRLTVT.

This clonotype has at least ten counts. The chain recombines TRBV4-2 with TRBJ2-2; 10 positions match TRBD2. The germline V gene encodes CDR1 LGHNA and CDR2 YNFKEQ. V shed 0 bases, J shed 2 bases, and the junction held 0 bases outside the gene matches. The CDR3 extends over 16 amino acids. The CDR3 DNA reads as TGTGCCAGCAGCCAAGAACTAGCGGGAAACACCGGGGAGCTGTTTTTT. The encoded protein is CASSQELAGNTGELFF.

This clonotype appeared many times. V is TRBV4-3 and J is TRBJ2-6; D unresolved. This CDR3 is 15 amino acids long. Trimming took 4 bases from V and 0 from J, leaving 7 bases between them. Germline values: CDR1 LGHNA, CDR2 YSLEER. CDR3 sequence (DNA): TGCGCCAGCAGCCCCGGGTTCTCTGGGGCCAACGTCCTGACTTTC. It is translated as CASSPGFSGANVLTF.

This clonotype was counted a few times. V gene TRBV20-1 combines with J gene TRBJ2-3, with D tentatively TRBD2 (7 bases). Germline V gives CDR1 DFQATT, CDR2 SNEGSKA (reference sequence). This CDR3 contains 17 residues. The germline V and J ends were trimmed by 4 bases and 5 bases, with 25 bases remaining between them. This CDR3 reads CSATPLGGAVGIDTQYF. The CDR3 DNA is TGCAGTGCTACCCCGTTGGGGGGGGCGGTTGGTATAGATACGCAGTATTTT.

The rearrangement joins TRBV6-4 to TRBJ2-1; 10 nucleotides match TRBD2. Germline V gives CDR1 MRHNA, CDR2 SNTAGT. The CDR3 extends over 19 amino acids. Trimming cost V 0 bases and J 2 bases; bases outside gene matches: 10. The CDR3 here is CASSDSPLSSGGPYNEQFF. DNA of the CDR3: TGTGCCAGCAGTGACTCCCCCCTCTCTAGCGGGGGACCCTACAATGAGCAGTTCTTC.

This clonotype has just a few counts. The rearrangement uses TRBV24-1 and TRBJ2-5; 7 nucleotides line up with TRBD1. The V gene end was trimmed by 3 bases and the J gene end by 2 bases; junction bases not matched to a gene: 14. The CDR3 extends over 18 amino acids. CDR1 and CDR2 from the germline V gene are KGHDR and SFDVKD. CDR3 coding DNA: TGTGCCACCAGTGATCCTTCCGGACAGGCCTACCCTCAAGAGACCCAGTACTTC. Protein product: CATSDPSGQAYPQETQYF.

This clonotype was picked up many times. The chain is built from TRBV10-3 and TRBJ2-7; perhaps TRBD1 as D (5 bases). There are 13 residues in the CDR3. CDR1 and CDR2 (germline): ENHRY, SYGVKD. The V end was cut by 2 bases, the J end by 0 bases, with 5 bases between. The CDR3 coding sequence is TGTGCCATCAGTGAGGACAGCTCCTACGAGCAGTACTTC. Its protein product is CAISEDSSYEQYF.

This clonotype has just a few counts. V and J are TRBV30 and TRBJ1-1; D might be TRBD1 (5 bases). Looked up from germline, CDR1 is GTSNPN and CDR2 is SVGIG (reference sequence). The CDR3 extends over 14 amino acids. Trimming left V 1 base short and J 1 base short, with 10 bases between. The CDR3 nucleotides read TGTGCCTGGAGTGCAAACAGGAAGAACACTGAAGCTTTCTTT. Translation gives CAWSANRKNTEAFF.

Many counts were recorded for this clonotype. The CDR3, as DNA: TGTGCCAGCAGTTTCTTCGGCGGGAGAGATGAGCAGTTCTTC. Amino acids: CASSFFGGRDEQFF. This sequence joins TRBV12-3 or TRBV12-4 and TRBJ2-1; 7 bases map to TRBD2. V trimming: 3 bases; J trimming: 8 bases; junction bases outside the gene matches: 7. The CDR3 has 14 amino acids.

This clonotype has ten or more counts. This chain links TRBV4-2 with TRBJ2-1; D is possibly TRBD1 (5 bases). The CDR3 is 14 amino acids. The ends were cut back, 2 bases at V and 6 bases at J, with 11 bases in the middle. Germline V CDR1 and CDR2: LGHNA, YNFKEQ. CDR3 in amino acids: CASSQTGQGNEQFF. The CDR3 nucleotides are TGTGCCAGCAGCCAAACGGGCCAGGGCAATGAGCAGTTCTTC.

This clonotype was counted at least ten times. This chain joins TRBV6-1 and TRBJ2-7; D perhaps matches TRBD1 (5 bases). This CDR3 region has 15 residues. CDR1 MNHNS and CDR2 SASEGT come from the germline V gene. V gave up 5 bases and J gave up 1 base, with 15 bases separating them. In DNA, the CDR3 is TGTGCCAGCAGTCTTCTTCCGGACAAGTCCTACGAGCAGTACTTC. Amino acids: CASSLLPDKSYEQYF.

This chain joins TRBV3-1 and TRBJ2-7; D ambiguous. This CDR3 comprises 15 residues. Germline V lookup: CDR1 LGHDT, CDR2 YNNKEL (reference sequence). V was shortened by 3 bases and J by 7 bases, with 19 bases between the two germline ends. The CDR3 DNA reads TGTGCCAGCAGCCATTTCCTCGCCGACTCCCTAGAGCAGTACTTC. The encoded protein is CASSHFLADSLEQYF.

This clonotype was seen more than once but under ten times. V and J are TRBV7-9 and TRBJ2-5, with no clear D. V was trimmed by 7 bases and J by 5 bases, leaving 11 bases between them. CDR1 and CDR2 from the germline V gene are SEHNR and FQNEAQ (reference sequence). The CDR3 covers 12 residues. The CDR3 DNA reads TGTGCCAGCATCGGGTCGTGGGAGACCCAGTACTTC. Amino acid sequence: CASIGSWETQYF.

This clonotype was counted only a few times. This sequence joins TRBV5-6 and TRBJ2-5; 8 bases align to TRBD1. Germline V CDR1 and CDR2: SGHDT, YYEEEE. This CDR3 has 15 amino acids. With 5 bases clipped from V and 1 base from J, the junction kept 7 bases outside the gene matches. The CDR3 DNA is TGTGCCAGCAGTGGGGTAGGACAGGGCCAAGAGACCCAGTACTTC. Translated: CASSGVGQGQETQYF.

This clonotype showed up just a few times. The rearrangement joins TRBV29-1 to TRBJ1-1; D gene unclear. Germline V CDR1 and CDR2: SQVTM, ANQGSEA. V lost 7 bases and J lost 1, with 10 bases in between. This CDR3 is 12 amino acids long. For the CDR3, the DNA is TGCAGCGCTAGGACGGAGAACACTGAAGCTTTCTTT. It codes for CSARTENTEAFF.

A few counts support this clonotype. The V call is TRBV29-1, the J call TRBJ2-1; D possibly corresponds to TRBD2 (7 bases). Trimming removed 5 bases from V and 12 bases from J, with 23 bases in between. Looked up from germline, CDR1 is SQVTM and CDR2 is ANQGSEA. The CDR3 extends over 14 amino acids. The CDR3 sequence: CSVQRDTSPDGQFF. CDR3 in DNA: TGCAGCGTTCAGCGGGACACGAGTCCGGATGGGCAGTTCTTC.

The gene calls are TRBV29-1 and TRBJ2-5; D unresolved. The germline V gene encodes CDR1 SQVTM and CDR2 ANQGSEA. The CDR3 is 13 residues long. The V and J ends lost 2 bases and 0 bases respectively, with 7 bases between them. CDR3 loop: CSVERRNQETQYF. DNA for the CDR3: TGCAGCGTTGAAAGGCGGAACCAAGAGACCCAGTACTTC.

There are many counts of this clonotype. V is TRBV27 and J is TRBJ1-1; TRBD1 might be the D (5 bases). The CDR3 spans 15 residues. Trimming took off 0 bases at V and 4 bases at J, with 12 bases between the two ends. Germline V gene data show CDR1 as MNHEY and CDR2 as SMNVEV (reference sequence). CDR3 coding DNA: TGTGCCAGCAGTTTATCTTGGGACTGGGGCACTGAAGCTTTCTTT. Protein product: CASSLSWDWGTEAFF.

Comment on this clonotype: This may arise from a read error, as a much more abundant clone is one base away. V gene TRBV2 combines with J gene TRBJ2-7; D gene ambiguous. V dropped 3 bases and J dropped 4 bases, with 4 bases sitting between them. The CDR3 has 11 amino acids. CDR1 and CDR2 from the germline V gene are SNHLY and FYNNEI. CDR3 nucleotides: TGTGCCAGCAGTGACATGTACGAGCAGTACTTC. Amino acid sequence: CASSDMYEQYF.

V and J are TRBV7-2 and TRBJ2-3, with D perhaps matching TRBD2 (5 bases). The germline CDR1 and CDR2 sequences are SGHTA and FQGNSA. The V end lost 5 bases, the J end lost 0 bases, and 15 bases lay between the germline ends. This CDR3 is 16 amino acids long. The CDR3: CASSQRIQRSTDTQYF. The CDR3, as DNA: TGTGCCAGCAGCCAACGAATTCAGCGGAGCACAGATACGCAGTATTTT.

The chain is built from TRBV4-1 and TRBJ2-1; D unclear. The germline V and J ends were trimmed by 0 bases and 1 base, with 10 bases remaining between them. The CDR3 sequence is 16 residues long. From germline, CDR1 is MGHRA and CDR2 YSYEKL. CDR3 nucleotides: TGCGCCAGCAGCCAAGACCCGACGGTGTCCTACAATGAGCAGTTCTTC. Translation: CASSQDPTVSYNEQFF.

This clonotype was observed a handful of times. The genes are TRBV2 and TRBJ2-7; D may correspond to TRBD1 or TRBD2 (6 bases each). The V and J ends lost 9 bases and 0 bases respectively, with 9 bases between them. Germline V CDR1 and CDR2: SNHLY, FYNNEI. This CDR3 contains 12 residues. The CDR3 here is CARGGTSYEQYF. CDR3 nucleotide sequence: TGTGCCAGAGGGGGGACCTCCTACGAGCAGTACTTC.

This clonotype was observed many times. The CDR3 DNA sequence: TGTGCCACCAGTGACCCGAAGAGCGGTAGCACAGATACGCAGTATTTT. It codes for CATSDPKSGSTDTQYF. V is TRBV24-1 and J is TRBJ2-3; perhaps TRBD2 as D (5 bases). Trimming removed 4 bases at V and 0 bases at J, with 13 bases between. Germline V gene lookup returns CDR1 KGHDR and CDR2 SFDVKD. The CDR3 runs to 16 residues.